These 21 T cell receptor beta chains were sequenced from one sample in a study of CD8+CD57+ T cells in acquired aplastic anemia (dated by TCRdb to 2016 to 2018). The instrument given in TCRdb is Illumina HiSeq 2000. Genomic DNA served as template for TCR beta VDJ combination and CDR3 sequence profiling. TCRdb applied fastp at Q25 and MiXCR to the public reads, then kept only in-frame beta chains. Duplicate CDR3 protein sequences are folded into a single record with the most common DNA and genes. Across this sample there are about 120,000 distinct CDR3 sequences, with 45% to 60% seen only once. The top ten clones comprise approximately 28% of the sample. Patients chosen for sequencing had shown expansion of CD8+CD57+ cells by flow cytometry. What was sequenced was sorted CD4+, CD8+, or CD8+CD57+ T cells (not recorded which) from PBMCs. Receptors were obtained from a human donor with aplastic anemia.

In this sample, this clonotype turned up a few times. This chain joins TRBV2 and TRBJ1-4, with 7 bases aligning to TRBD1. Germline lookup yields CDR1 SNHLY and CDR2 FYNNEI. There are 13 residues in the CDR3. The junction had 4 bases not matched to a gene; V was cut back by 7 bases and J by 5 bases. CDR3 amino acids: CASTGQNNEKLFF. DNA for the CDR3: TGTGCCAGCACGGGACAGAACAATGAAAAACTGTTTTTT.

This chain connects TRBV7-6 to TRBJ2-7, with no clear D. Germline CDR1 is SGHVS and CDR2 is FNYEAQ. The CDR3 consists of 13 residues. V lost 4 bases to trimming and J lost 0 bases, with 7 bases between them. This CDR3 is CASSSRSSYEQYF. The CDR3 DNA reads as TGTGCCAGCAGCTCTCGTAGCTCCTACGAGCAGTACTTC. Complete variable domain (other parts from reference TRBV7-6 and TRBJ2-7): GAGVSQSPRYKVTKRGQDVALRCDPISGHVSLYWYRQALGQGPEFLTYFNYEAQQDKSGLPNDRFSAERPEGSISTLTIQRTEQRDSAMYRCASSSRSSYEQYFGPGTRLTVT.

This sequence joins TRBV5-1 and TRBJ1-1; D unclear. CDR3 length: 14 amino acids. Germline CDR1 SGHRS, CDR2 YFSETQ. Trimming cost V 0 bases and J 5 bases, with 11 bases left between them. This chain's CDR3 is CASSLGTSGTEAFF. As DNA, the CDR3 is TGCGCCAGCAGCTTGGGGACGTCGGGGACTGAAGCTTTCTTT.

The table lists this clonotype with a few counts. The rearrangement joins TRBV5-8 to TRBJ1-6, with 9 bases identical to TRBD1. After removal of 4 bases from V and 8 bases from J, the junction contained 1 base not matched to a gene. The CDR3 consists of 13 residues. Germline CDR1 SGHTS, CDR2 YDEGEE. The CDR3 DNA reads as TGTGCCAGCAGCCGGGACAGGGATTCACCCCTCCACTTT. This translates into CASSRDRDSPLHF.

V usage is TRBV6-1 and J usage is TRBJ1-3; TRBD1 might be the D (5 bases). The CDR3 extends over 14 amino acids. The ends were cut back, 6 bases at V and 4 bases at J, with 13 bases in the middle. Germline loops: CDR1 MNHNS, CDR2 SASEGT. In DNA form, the CDR3 reads TGTGCCAGCAGCGCCGACGGGGCAGGAAACACCATATATTTT. Its protein product is CASSADGAGNTIYF.

The chain has TRBV20-1 and TRBJ2-2; 9 bases are a match to TRBD2. The ends lost 3 bases at V and 2 bases at J; junction bases unmatched: 4. CDR3 length: 15 amino acids. Germline V gene sequence: CDR1 DFQATT, CDR2 SNEGSKA (reference sequence). The CDR3 spells CSARVAGVNTGELFF. The CDR3 DNA follows: TGCAGTGCTAGGGTAGCGGGGGTAAACACCGGGGAGCTGTTTTTT.

This clonotype was recorded only once. The chain carries TRBV7-3 and TRBJ2-7; D is unclear. CDR3 length equals 15 residues. Deletions cut 1 base from V and 4 bases from J, with 14 bases between. CDR1 is SGHTA, CDR2 FQGTGA, per germline. The CDR3 DNA reads as TGTGCCAGCAGCTTAATCCCGGAGCTGTCGTACGAGCAGTACTTC. It encodes CASSLIPELSYEQYF.

The chain recombines TRBV25-1 with TRBJ2-1; D call uncertain. The CDR3 contains 15 residues. Trimming stripped 3 bases from V and 3 bases from J, with 12 bases between. Germline CDR1 reads MGHDK; CDR2 reads SYGVNS. The CDR3 loop is CASSDLGSLYNEQFF. DNA of the CDR3: TGTGCCAGCAGTGATTTGGGCAGCCTCTACAATGAGCAGTTCTTC.

This chain joins TRBV9 and TRBJ2-5; the match to TRBD1 covers 9 bases. Trimming at V came to 4 bases and at J to 3 bases, leaving 4 bases not matched to a gene. The CDR3 extends over 14 amino acids. Germline lookup yields CDR1 SGDLS and CDR2 YYNGEE. CDR3 sequence (DNA): TGTGCCAGCAGCTCCAGGACAGGGGAAGAGACCCAGTACTTC. As protein: CASSSRTGEETQYF.

The chain uses TRBV10-2 and TRBJ1-2, with D tentatively TRBD1 (6 bases). The CDR3 length is 15 residues. The germline V gene has CDR1 WSHSY and CDR2 SAAADI. Trimming took off 0 bases at V and 4 bases at J, with 12 bases between the two ends. CDR3: CASSESKGGGYGYTF. As DNA, the CDR3 is TGCGCCAGCAGTGAGTCTAAAGGGGGTGGCTATGGCTACACCTTC.

This clonotype has more than one count but fewer than ten. This chain links TRBV24-1 with TRBJ1-5, with D unclear. V was trimmed by 3 bases and J by 2 bases, leaving 7 bases between them. The V gene's germline CDR1 is KGHDR and CDR2 SFDVKD. The CDR3 has 14 residues. In DNA form, the CDR3 reads TGTGCCACCAGTGATAATCCGGGCAATCAGCCCCAGCATTTT. Translated, it gives CATSDNPGNQPQHF.

This clonotype was seen at least ten times. The chain has TRBV10-3 and TRBJ1-3; TRBD1 aligns across 9 bases. This CDR3 has 17 amino acids. V was clipped by 6 bases and J by 3 bases; unmatched bases: 12. From germline, CDR1 is ENHRY and CDR2 SYGVKD. CDR3 sequence: CAISRDREGPLGNTIYF. The DNA of the CDR3 is TGTGCCATCAGCCGGGACAGGGAGGGTCCACTTGGAAACACCATATATTTT.

A single count supports this clonotype. J is TRBJ1-3 and V is TRBV20-1, with 10 bases that match TRBD1. The CDR3 length is 19 residues. The V segment lost 3 bases and the J segment 0 bases; nucleotides outside the gene matches: 14. Germline V gives CDR1 DFQATT, CDR2 SNEGSKA (reference sequence). CDR3 coding DNA: TGCAGTGCTAGTAAGCCGGGGACAGGGGCGGCAAACTCTGGAAACACCATATATTTT. Its protein product is CSASKPGTGAANSGNTIYF.

J is TRBJ2-1 and V is TRBV7-6; D not resolved. The CDR3 extends over 14 amino acids. Germline V gene sequence: CDR1 SGHVS, CDR2 FNYEAQ. V was shortened by 5 bases and J by 4 bases, with 12 bases between the two germline ends. The CDR3 coding sequence is TGTGCCAGCAGCCTCTATCTCGGTTACAATGAGCAGTTCTTC. Amino acid sequence: CASSLYLGYNEQFF.

The chain employs TRBV20-1 and TRBJ1-5; D unresolved. The CDR3 is made up of 13 amino acids. Germline assignment: CDR1 DFQATT and CDR2 SNEGSKA (reference sequence). Trimming took off 6 bases at V and 5 bases at J, with 14 bases between the two ends. DNA for the CDR3: TGCAGTGCCAACGGGGTAGTCGATCAGCCCCAGCATTTT. Amino acid sequence: CSANGVVDQPQHF.

The V and J genes are TRBV10-3 and TRBJ1-3, with 7 bases fitting TRBD1. This CDR3 comprises 14 residues. The V and J ends lost 8 bases and 0 bases, in that order; junction bases with no gene match: 4. Germline V gene sequence: CDR1 ENHRY, CDR2 SYGVKD. The CDR3 sequence is CAIGGTASGNTIYF. CDR3 coding DNA: TGTGCCATCGGAGGGACAGCCTCTGGAAACACCATATATTTT.

The rearrangement uses TRBV10-3 and TRBJ2-7, with TRBD1 matching 7 bases. CDR1 is ENHRY and CDR2 is SYGVKD in the germline V gene. The CDR3 extends over 14 amino acids. V lost 4 bases, J lost 4 bases, and 7 bases stayed unmatched. CDR3 in amino acids: CAISAKGAGYEQYF. CDR3 DNA sequence: TGTGCCATCAGTGCTAAGGGGGCAGGATACGAGCAGTACTTC.

The chain joins TRBV5-1 to TRBJ2-3; no firm D call. V lost 1 base and J lost 2, with 8 bases in between. The CDR3 loop spans 14 amino acids. CDR1 and CDR2 from the germline V gene are SGHRS and YFSETQ. This CDR3 reads CASSLSMDTDTQYF. DNA for the CDR3: TGCGCCAGCAGCTTGTCGATGGACACAGATACGCAGTATTTT.

Here the CDR3 reads CASSLRDRNYGYTF. In nucleotides, the CDR3 is TGTGCCAGCAGCTTAAGAGACAGAAACTATGGCTACACCTTC. The chain carries TRBV7-8 and TRBJ1-2; D possibly corresponds to TRBD1 (5 bases). CDR3 length: 14 amino acids. The V and J ends lost 2 bases and 2 bases respectively, with 9 bases between them. CDR1 and CDR2 (germline): SGHVS, FQNEAQ.

This clonotype was detected many times. This chain joins TRBV5-1 and TRBJ2-3; TRBD2 is a possible D gene (6 bases). In germline, CDR1 is SGHRS, CDR2 YFSETQ. The CDR3 has 16 residues. Deletions cut 0 bases from V and 3 bases from J, with 14 bases between. CDR3: CASSLETGEGTDTQYF. The DNA of the CDR3 is TGCGCCAGCAGCTTGGAGACGGGAGAGGGGACAGATACGCAGTATTTT.

Concerning this clonotype: The junction departs from the called germline gene at one end, perhaps through a read error. The J gene is TRBJ1-2, the V gene TRBV29-1; D remains ambiguous. Germline CDR1 and CDR2: SQVTM and ANQGSEA. This CDR3 spans 12 amino acids. The CDR3 loop reads CSAEPGGYGYTF. CDR3 coding DNA: TGCAGCGCCGAGCCCGGCGGCTATGGTTACACCTTC.